The 17 T cell receptor beta chains below were found in one sample sequenced in a study of graft-versus-host responses after intestinal transplantation. Using immunoSEQ multiplex PCR, the repertoire was profiled, and TCRdb retains in-frame clones only, with some absent. Of approximately 100,000 clones listed, over 85% are singletons. Antigen specificity for these receptors is unknown. The sample here was unstimulated CD8+ T cells sorted from spleen or lymph node cells, taken before intestinal transplant. The receptor set was obtained from a human donor who received an intestinal transplant.

The gene calls are TRBV6-1 and TRBJ2-7; TRBD1 agrees at 11 bases. J gave up 2 bases and V 6 bases, and 3 bases lay outside the gene matches. The CDR3 extends over 14 amino acids. The germline V gene has CDR1 MNHNS and CDR2 SASEGT. The CDR3 region has the DNA TGTGCCAGCAGACCGGGACAGGGGGCCTACGAGCAGTACTTC. Translation: CASRPGQGAYEQYF.

The chain links TRBV29-1 to TRBJ1-1; D is unresolved. The CDR3 is 14 amino acids. The ends were cut back, 6 bases at V and 0 bases at J, with 14 bases in the middle. Germline assignment: CDR1 SQVTM and CDR2 ANQGSEA. CDR3 in amino acids: CSVVRVSMNTEAFF. CDR3 bases: TGCAGCGTCGTACGGGTGAGCATGAACACTGAAGCTTTCTTT.

J is TRBJ2-1 and V is TRBV7-9, with 11 positions matching TRBD2. Germline loops: CDR1 SEHNR, CDR2 FQNEAQ (reference sequence). CDR3 size: 16 residues. V trimming: 5 bases; J trimming: 5 bases; junction bases outside the gene matches: 8. CDR3 amino acids: CASSRSPGLADNEQFF. CDR3 coding DNA: TGTGCCAGCAGCCGCTCCCCGGGACTAGCGGACAATGAGCAGTTCTTC.

The rearrangement links TRBV5-3 to TRBJ2-5; 9 positions agree with TRBD2. TRBV5-3 is flagged as an ORF with uncertain function. This CDR3 comprises 17 residues. The V segment lost 2 bases and the J segment 4 bases; nucleotides outside the gene matches: 12. The CDR3 sequence is CARSLPPGTSCLETQYF. CDR3 sequence (DNA): TGTGCCAGAAGCTTACCCCCCGGGACTAGCTGTCTAGAGACCCAGTACTTC.

The chain carries TRBV9 and TRBJ2-7; a weak D match, TRBD1 (6 bases). V was shortened by 0 bases and J by 6 bases, with 16 bases between the two germline ends. The CDR3 has 15 amino acids. Germline V gene data show CDR1 as SGDLS and CDR2 as YYNGEE. Here the CDR3 DNA reads TGTGCCAGCAGCGTAGACTGGACAGAATCGGCCGAGCAGTACTTC. Translating it yields CASSVDWTESAEQYF.

This chain links TRBV2 with TRBJ2-1; D possibly matches TRBD1 or TRBD2 (6 bases each). Looked up from germline, CDR1 is SNHLY and CDR2 is FYNNEI. The V gene lost 7 bases and the J gene lost 10 bases, with 14 bases spanning the gap. CDR3 length: 12 residues. The CDR3 nucleotides are TGTGCCAGCACGGTGGGGGGCGTCGAGCAGTTCTTC. Translating it yields CASTVGGVEQFF.

This chain links TRBV7-8 with TRBJ1-5; 9 bases map to TRBD1. Germline values: CDR1 SGHVS, CDR2 FQNEAQ. CDR3 length equals 15 residues. V was pared by 8 bases and J by 1 base, with 6 bases of the junction left unmatched. In nucleotides, the CDR3 is TGTGCCAGCTCCGAACAGGGGGCGAGCAATCAGCCCCAGCATTTT. Translating it yields CASSEQGASNQPQHF.

In DNA, the CDR3 is TGTGCCAGTAGGATCGGGGCCGGGGAGCTGTTTTTT. Its protein product is CASRIGAGELFF. This chain uses TRBV19 with TRBJ2-2; D is possibly TRBD2 (5 bases). V lost 6 bases, J lost 6 bases, and 8 bases lay in between. The length of the CDR3 is 12 residues. CDR1 and CDR2 from the germline V gene are LNHDA and SQIVND (reference sequence). The complete variable domain, with remaining parts taken from reference TRBV19 and TRBJ2-2, reads DGGITQSPKYLFRKEGQNVTLSCEQNLNHDAMYWYRQDPGQGLRLIYYSQIVNDFQKGDIAEGYSVSREKKESFPLTVTSAQKNPTAFYLCASRIGAGELFFGEGSRLTVL.

The chain joins TRBV19 to TRBJ2-1; D is perhaps TRBD1 (5 bases). This CDR3 contains 12 residues. Trimming removed 5 bases from V and 10 bases from J, with 12 bases in between. CDR1 is LNHDA and CDR2 is SQIVND in the germline V gene (reference sequence). CDR3 sequence: CASSPQGNEQFF. The CDR3 DNA follows: TGTGCCAGTAGTCCGCAGGGAAACGAGCAGTTCTTC.

J is TRBJ2-3 and V is TRBV7-3, with 7 bases that match TRBD1. From germline, CDR1 is SGHTA and CDR2 FQGTGA. V trimming: 1 base; J trimming: 4 bases; junction bases outside the gene matches: 8. The CDR3 runs 16 residues. The CDR3 loop is CASSLIWGQGADTQYF. The CDR3 DNA reads as TGTGCCAGCAGCTTAATTTGGGGGCAGGGGGCAGATACGCAGTATTTT.

This clone was counted a single time. This chain links TRBV11-2 with TRBJ2-7; TRBD2 matches at 7 bases. Germline values: CDR1 SGHAT, CDR2 FQNNGV. The CDR3 has 14 amino acids. Unmatched junction bases numbered 7, after V lost 5 bases and J lost 3 bases. CDR3 DNA sequence: TGTGCCAGCAGCCTTGGCGGGGGAGGCTACGAGCAGTACTTC. This sequence encodes CASSLGGGGYEQYF.

This chain joins TRBV7-9 and TRBJ1-1; D gene ambiguous. The germline V and J ends were trimmed by 1 base and 2 bases, with 8 bases remaining between them. Germline assignment: CDR1 SEHNR and CDR2 FQNEAQ (reference sequence). This CDR3 contains 14 residues. The CDR3 loop is CASSLGGRNTEAFF. For the CDR3, the DNA is TGTGCCAGCAGCTTAGGGGGTCGTAACACTGAAGCTTTCTTT.

The chain links TRBV19 to TRBJ1-1; D ambiguous. Germline V gene lookup returns CDR1 LNHDA and CDR2 SQIVND (reference sequence). V shed 10 bases and J shed 4 bases, with 10 bases lying between them. The CDR3 has 11 amino acids. CDR3 nucleotide sequence: TGTGCCACGCGCTTGCCCACTGAAGCTTTCTTT. It yields the protein CATRLPTEAFF.

The count of this clone is one. V usage is TRBV19 and J usage is TRBJ1-1, with a tentative D call TRBD1 (5 bases). The CDR3 loop spans 13 amino acids. V shed 6 bases and J shed 2 bases, with 10 bases lying between them. Germline V gives CDR1 LNHDA, CDR2 SQIVND (reference sequence). The CDR3 sequence is CASRPGPNTEAFF. As DNA, the CDR3 is TGTGCCAGTAGGCCGGGGCCCAACACTGAAGCTTTCTTT.

V usage is TRBV9 and J usage is TRBJ2-1; D uncertain. V lost 2 bases to trimming and J lost 8 bases, with 11 bases between them. The CDR3 extends over 13 amino acids. The V gene's germline CDR1 is SGDLS and CDR2 YYNGEE. The CDR3 protein is CASSVGSFDEQFF. The CDR3 coding sequence is TGTGCCAGCAGCGTCGGTAGCTTCGATGAGCAGTTCTTC.

The chain employs TRBV19 and TRBJ2-5, with 9 bases identical to TRBD1. CDR1 LNHDA and CDR2 SQIVND come from the germline V gene (reference sequence). The CDR3 is 16 amino acids. Trimming cost V 3 bases and J 4 bases; bases outside gene matches: 9. In DNA, the CDR3 is TGTGCCAGTAGTATGACTTTGGGACAGGGTACAGAGACCCAGTACTTC. It codes for CASSMTLGQGTETQYF.

The chain recombines TRBV29-1 with TRBJ1-3; D is ambiguous. Germline CDR1 reads SQVTM; CDR2 reads ANQGSEA. The CDR3 has 14 amino acids. V was cut by 0 bases and J by 5 bases, with 11 bases left in between. The CDR3 bases are TGCAGCGTTGAAGAGGGAGCGGAAAGAAACACCATATATTTT. Encoded protein: CSVEEGAERNTIYF.